These 7 T cell receptor beta chains were all obtained from the same sample, sequenced in a study of blood T cell repertoires in COVID-19. Data came from immunoSEQ multiplex PCR; TCRdb stores just in-frame clones and leaves some out. The table lists tens of thousands of clones, approximately 75% of them singletons. Sequenced input: peripheral blood. The receptor source for this set is a man aged 80 or over with acute or convalescent COVID-19.

V and J are TRBV19 and TRBJ1-1, with D possibly being TRBD1 (5 bases). V lost 3 bases and J 0 bases, leaving 8 bases between the germline ends. The CDR3 sequence is 14 residues long. The germline gives CDR1 LNHDA, CDR2 SQIVND (reference sequence). This CDR3 is CASSMRQMNTEAFF. In DNA form, the CDR3 reads TGTGCCAGTAGTATGCGACAGATGAACACTGAAGCTTTCTTT.

The chain is built from TRBV6-5 and TRBJ2-3; 7 nucleotides agree with TRBD1. This CDR3 comprises 14 residues. Unmatched junction bases numbered 8, after V lost 7 bases and J lost 4 bases. Germline V gives CDR1 MNHEY, CDR2 SVGAGI. CDR3 sequence: CASKGGEGSDTQYF. CDR3 nucleotides: TGTGCCAGCAAAGGGGGCGAAGGTTCAGATACGCAGTATTTT.

The chain employs TRBV19 and TRBJ2-3; a possible D gene is TRBD1 (6 bases). V was pared by 8 bases and J by 0 bases, with 9 bases between. CDR3 length: 13 amino acids. Looked up from germline, CDR1 is LNHDA and CDR2 is SQIVND (reference sequence). Here the CDR3 reads CASGTGSTDTQYF. The DNA for the CDR3 is TGTGCCAGTGGTACAGGGAGCACAGATACGCAGTATTTT.

The chain couples TRBV7-2 to TRBJ2-1; 8 bases are shared with TRBD2. CDR3 size: 15 residues. After removal of 5 bases from V and 7 bases from J, the junction contained 10 bases not matched to a gene. Germline V gene lookup returns CDR1 SGHTA and CDR2 FQGNSA. The CDR3 DNA reads as TGTGCCAGCAGCATCGTAGCGGGGTCTGGGAATGAGCAGTTCTTC. Translation: CASSIVAGSGNEQFF.

A few counts support this clone. V usage is TRBV10-3 and J usage is TRBJ1-5; no clear D. Germline lookup yields CDR1 ENHRY and CDR2 SYGVKD. V lost 3 bases and J lost 5, with 14 bases in between. CDR3 size: 15 residues. This CDR3 reads CAISDGERDDQPQHF. DNA for the CDR3: TGTGCCATCAGTGACGGGGAAAGGGATGATCAGCCCCAGCATTTT.

This chain uses TRBV11-3 with TRBJ1-3; 7 bases are a match to TRBD1. Germline CDR1 is SGHNT and CDR2 is YENEEA. The CDR3 is 14 residues long. J was trimmed by 8 bases and V by 3 bases; bases with no gene match: 7. The CDR3 DNA follows: TGTGCCAGCAGCTTTAGGGGGCGGACGGACACCATATATTTT. Its translation is CASSFRGRTDTIYF.

The rearrangement joins TRBV7-9 to TRBJ2-3, with unresolved D. This CDR3 is 16 amino acids long. Trimming removed 1 base at V and 8 bases at J, with 19 bases between. CDR1 is SEHNR and CDR2 is FQNEAQ in the germline V gene (reference sequence). The CDR3 bases are TGTGCCAGCAGCTTAGGGCATAGCAAGCCAAGAGGTACGCAGTATTTT. Amino acid sequence: CASSLGHSKPRGTQYF.